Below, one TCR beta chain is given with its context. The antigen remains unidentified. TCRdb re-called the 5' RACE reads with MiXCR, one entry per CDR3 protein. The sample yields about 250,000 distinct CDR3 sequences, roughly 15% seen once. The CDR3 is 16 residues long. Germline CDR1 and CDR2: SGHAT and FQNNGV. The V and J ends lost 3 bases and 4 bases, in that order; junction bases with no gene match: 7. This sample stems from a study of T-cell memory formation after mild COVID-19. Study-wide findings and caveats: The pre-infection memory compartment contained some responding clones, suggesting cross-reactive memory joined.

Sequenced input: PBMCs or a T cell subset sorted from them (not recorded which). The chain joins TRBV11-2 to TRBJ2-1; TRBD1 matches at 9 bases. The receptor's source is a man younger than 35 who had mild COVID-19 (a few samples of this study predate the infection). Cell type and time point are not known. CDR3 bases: TGTGCCAGCAGCTTGCAGTCCGGGACAGGGTACAATGAGCAGTTCTTC. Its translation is CASSLQSGTGYNEQFF.